The present T cell receptor beta chain was sequenced within a study of T cell changes during pregnancy in multiple sclerosis. Clones were sequenced by immunoSEQ multiplex PCR, and TCRdb holds only the in-frame ones, with some missing. Here the sample spans 40,000 or so clones, about nine tenths being singletons. V dropped 4 bases and J dropped 5; count of bases not matched to a gene: 13. This CDR3 region has 16 residues. Germline CDR1 SGHDN, CDR2 FVKESK. This chain uses TRBV14 with TRBJ2-7; 8 nucleotides match TRBD2. The source material was CD8+ T cells from peripheral blood mononuclear cells, sampled before pregnancy. The source is a female donor with multiple sclerosis, enrolled in a pregnancy study. As DNA, the CDR3 is TGTGCCAGCAGCCCCCCCAGCGGGAGAGACGCGAACGAGCAGTACTTC. This gives the protein CASSPPSGRDANEQYF.